This entry describes one T cell receptor beta chain. Antigen unknown. The data originate from a study of T-cell reconstitution after alpha-beta-depleted transplantation in children. Study-wide findings and caveats: Expanded graft clones, several hundred of them, were reportedly the source of alpha-beta T cells about two months after transplant. Some patients' high day-60 TCRbeta diversity was traced to surviving recipient T cells and thymic progenitors. Hyperexpanded clones declined; after one year, newly produced T cells mostly supplied diversity.

The TCRbeta library incorporated unique molecular identifiers. TCRdb independently ran MiXCR on the PCR reads; one entry per CDR3 protein. Here the sample spans fewer than 750,000 distinct CDR3 sequences, roughly 23% being singletons. Sample: PBMCs, mostly from graft donor cells, taken 360 days after TCRalphabeta/CD19-depleted stem cell transplant. This TCR was sampled from a boy under two years old who had a stem cell transplant for acute myeloid leukemia, so the T cells may come from the graft donor.

CDR3 loop: CASSYRPETQYF. In DNA, the CDR3 is TGTGCCAGCAGTTACAGGCCAGAGACCCAGTACTTC. The V gene is TRBV6-2 or TRBV6-3, the J gene TRBJ2-5; D gene uncertain. Per germline, CDR1 MNHEY and CDR2 SVGEGT. V was shortened by 2 bases and J by 4 bases, with 5 bases between the two germline ends. The CDR3 extends over 12 amino acids.